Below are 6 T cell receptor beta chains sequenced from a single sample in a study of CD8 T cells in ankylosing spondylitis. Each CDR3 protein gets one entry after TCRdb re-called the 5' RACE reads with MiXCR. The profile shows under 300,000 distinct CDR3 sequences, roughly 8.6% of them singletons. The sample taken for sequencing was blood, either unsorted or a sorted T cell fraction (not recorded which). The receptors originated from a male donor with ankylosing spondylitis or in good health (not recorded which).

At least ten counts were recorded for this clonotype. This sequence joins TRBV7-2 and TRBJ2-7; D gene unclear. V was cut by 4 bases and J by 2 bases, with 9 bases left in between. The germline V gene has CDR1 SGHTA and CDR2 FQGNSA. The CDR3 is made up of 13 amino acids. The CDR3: CASSWLGTYEQYF. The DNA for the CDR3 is TGTGCCAGCAGCTGGCTAGGGACCTACGAGCAGTACTTC.

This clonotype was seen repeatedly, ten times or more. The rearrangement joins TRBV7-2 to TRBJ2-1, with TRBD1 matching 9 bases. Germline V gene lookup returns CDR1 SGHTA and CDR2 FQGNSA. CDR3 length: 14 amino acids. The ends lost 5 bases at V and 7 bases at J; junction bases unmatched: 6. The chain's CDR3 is CASSRTGAANEQFF. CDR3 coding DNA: TGTGCCAGCAGCAGGACAGGGGCGGCGAATGAGCAGTTCTTC.

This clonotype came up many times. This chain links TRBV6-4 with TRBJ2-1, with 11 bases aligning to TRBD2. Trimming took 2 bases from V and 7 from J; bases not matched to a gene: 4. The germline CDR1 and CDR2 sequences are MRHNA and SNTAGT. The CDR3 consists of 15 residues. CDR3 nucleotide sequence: TGTGCCAGCAGTGACGGTAGCGGGGGGGGGAATGAGCAGTTCTTC. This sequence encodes CASSDGSGGGNEQFF.

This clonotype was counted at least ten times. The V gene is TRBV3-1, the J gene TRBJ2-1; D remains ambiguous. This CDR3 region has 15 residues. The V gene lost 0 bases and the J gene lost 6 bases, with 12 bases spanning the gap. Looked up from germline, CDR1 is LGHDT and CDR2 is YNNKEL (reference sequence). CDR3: CASSQDLWASNEQFF. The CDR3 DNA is TGTGCCAGCAGCCAAGATCTTTGGGCTAGCAATGAGCAGTTCTTC.

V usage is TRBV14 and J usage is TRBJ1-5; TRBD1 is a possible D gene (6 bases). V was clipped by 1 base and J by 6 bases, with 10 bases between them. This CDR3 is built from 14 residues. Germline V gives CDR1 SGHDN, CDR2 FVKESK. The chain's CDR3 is CASSQGRGGQPQHF. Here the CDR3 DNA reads TGTGCCAGCAGCCAAGGCAGGGGCGGTCAGCCCCAGCATTTT.

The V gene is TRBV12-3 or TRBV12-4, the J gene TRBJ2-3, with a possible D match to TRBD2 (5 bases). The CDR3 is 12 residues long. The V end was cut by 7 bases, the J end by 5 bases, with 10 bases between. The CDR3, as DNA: TGTGCCAGCAAGGCGGGCGGAGATACGCAGTATTTT. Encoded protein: CASKAGGDTQYF.